The present T cell receptor (beta chain) was sequenced within a study of T cells in Graves' hyperthyroidism and ophthalmopathy. Study-level background: Peripheral blood collection took place at initial diagnosis, before any treatment. The study, taken as a whole, reports: In the blood, most expanded thyroid clonotypes above 0.001 appeared as well.

V was shortened by 0 bases and J by 5 bases, with 13 bases between the two germline ends. Looked up from germline, CDR1 is MNHEY and CDR2 is SVGAGI. The CDR3 spans 15 residues. Points on this clonotype: What it binds is unknown.

Each diagnosis was grounded in clinical symptoms, serum thyroxine and TRAb, thyroid ultrasound, and orbital computed tomography. Any symptoms of ophthalmopathy came after the first hyperthyroidism diagnosis, from which the blood sample dates. The CDR3 regions of TCR beta were amplified from RNA transcripts. Using the HTBI primer set, a first-round RT-PCR was run on the TCR CDR3. TCRdb reanalysed the multiplex PCR reads using MiXCR and keeps one entry per CDR3 protein. The sample records around 290,000 distinct CDR3 sequences, 13% being singletons. The receptor was derived from a young woman with Graves' hyperthyroidism that later progressed to Graves' ophthalmopathy. The chain has TRBV6-5 and TRBJ2-5; possibly TRBD2 for D (6 bases). The sample consisted of blood. CDR3: CASSYSVGGRETQYF. The DNA for the CDR3 is TGTGCCAGCAGTTACTCTGTGGGAGGTCGGGAGACCCAGTACTTC.